These 30 T cell receptor beta chains came from one sample sequenced in a study of post-analysis software for immune sequencing data. General study points: Roughly five TRBV segments were significantly more frequent in patients than in controls. TRBV5-6, TRBV5-1 and TRBV20-1 were among these segments.

These receptors are not linked to any known antigen. TCR beta libraries were prepared from cDNA with unique molecular identifiers. TCRdb re-analysed the PCR reads in MiXCR, keeping a single row per CDR3 protein. The table lists roughly 730,000 distinct CDR3 sequences, 25% to 30% of them singletons. Source material: blood. The receptors derive from a girl aged 5-17 years with multiple sclerosis.

This clonotype came up a few times. This chain uses TRBV20-1 with TRBJ1-5, with no clear D. The CDR3 is 14 residues long. Germline values: CDR1 DFQATT, CDR2 SNEGSKA (reference sequence). V was clipped by 6 bases and J by 0 bases, with 12 bases between them. DNA of the CDR3: TGCAGTGCCCAAGGCATCAATAGCAATCAGCCCCAGCATTTT. Protein product: CSAQGINSNQPQHF.

V usage is TRBV5-1 and J usage is TRBJ2-1; D may be TRBD1 (6 bases). The CDR3 contains 15 residues. The ends were cut back, 4 bases at V and 5 bases at J, with 16 bases in the middle. The V gene's germline CDR1 is SGHRS and CDR2 YFSETQ. CDR3: CASSQIQGPNNEQFF. The CDR3 DNA follows: TGCGCCAGCAGCCAAATCCAGGGGCCCAACAATGAGCAGTTCTTC.

The rearrangement links TRBV5-1 to TRBJ2-3, with 7 bases aligning to TRBD1. The germline gives CDR1 SGHRS, CDR2 YFSETQ. The CDR3 has 16 residues. With 3 bases clipped from V and 2 bases from J, the junction kept 9 bases outside the gene matches. As DNA, the CDR3 is TGCGCCAGCAGCTCCCCACCCGACAGGGACACAGATACGCAGTATTTT. Translated, it gives CASSSPPDRDTDTQYF.

This clonotype came up a few times. The rearrangement joins TRBV28 to TRBJ1-5; D is unclear. The CDR3 runs to 14 residues. Germline CDR1 reads MDHEN; CDR2 reads SYDVKM. The V end lost 4 bases, the J end lost 4 bases, and 11 bases lay between the germline ends. The CDR3 DNA reads TGTGCCAGCAGTTATTCCCCTGGTAATCAGCCCCAGCATTTT. Protein sequence: CASSYSPGNQPQHF. Supplemented by reference TRBV28 and TRBJ1-5, the full variable domain reads DVKVTQSSRYLVKRTGEKVFLECVQDMDHENMFWYRQDPGLGLRLIYFSYDVKMKEKGDIPEGYSVSREKKERFSLILESASTNQTSMYLCASSYSPGNQPQHFGDGTRLSIL.

The chain joins TRBV29-1 to TRBJ2-7, with 8 bases that match TRBD1. From germline, CDR1 is SQVTM and CDR2 ANQGSEA. The V segment lost 6 bases and the J segment 3 bases; nucleotides outside the gene matches: 19. This CDR3 region has 17 residues. The CDR3 loop is CSVANGQGLSHLYEQYF. CDR3 DNA: TGCAGCGTCGCAAACGGACAGGGCTTATCACATCTCTACGAGCAGTACTTC.

The V call is TRBV29-1, the J call TRBJ2-2; D may be TRBD1 or TRBD2 (5 bases each). This CDR3 is built from 19 residues. Germline CDR1 and CDR2: SQVTM and ANQGSEA. V gave up 7 bases and J gave up 1 base, with 28 bases separating them. The CDR3 region has the DNA TGCAGCGCCCCGGTTGAGATTCGCGCCGGGGCAGGGAACACCGGGGAGCTGTTTTTT. It is translated as CSAPVEIRAGAGNTGELFF.

This chain uses TRBV5-1 with TRBJ2-3; D may be TRBD1 (6 bases). The CDR3 is made up of 15 amino acids. CDR1 and CDR2 from the germline V gene are SGHRS and YFSETQ. Trimming took 0 bases from V and 2 from J, leaving 10 bases between them. For the CDR3, the DNA is TGCGCCAGCAGCTTGGGACAGGTGCACACAGATACGCAGTATTTT. Translated: CASSLGQVHTDTQYF.

The chain recombines TRBV7-9 with TRBJ1-2, with a tentative D call TRBD1 (5 bases). Between the trimmed V and J ends, which lost 2 bases and 7 bases, there was a span of 11 bases. From germline, CDR1 is SEHNR and CDR2 FQNEAQ (reference sequence). This CDR3 contains 13 residues. DNA of the CDR3: TGTGCCAGCAGCTTATATCAGGGCTCTGGCTACACCTTC. Residues: CASSLYQGSGYTF.

This clonotype was detected a few times. The chain combines TRBV20-1 with TRBJ2-3; 11 bases fit TRBD2. Germline CDR1 DFQATT, CDR2 SNEGSKA (reference sequence). J gave up 4 bases and V 4 bases, and 7 bases lay outside the gene matches. The CDR3 consists of 15 residues. In DNA, the CDR3 is TGCAGTGCTACCGAACTAGCGGGAGTAGCAGATACGCAGTATTTT. Translated: CSATELAGVADTQYF.

This clonotype was seen a handful of times. The rearrangement links TRBV12-3 or TRBV12-4 to TRBJ2-2, with 7 bases identical to TRBD2. The CDR3 extends over 15 amino acids. V lost 6 bases and J lost 2; bases outside the gene matches: 6. The CDR3 sequence is CASSPRTSNTGELFF. DNA of the CDR3: TGTGCCAGCAGCCCAAGGACTAGTAACACCGGGGAGCTGTTTTTT.

This clonotype was recorded only once. The rearrangement joins TRBV12-3 or TRBV12-4 to TRBJ2-1; a possible D gene is TRBD2 (6 bases). The CDR3 is made up of 12 amino acids. Between the trimmed V and J ends, which lost 5 bases and 14 bases, there was a span of 16 bases. The CDR3 sequence is CASSPLQRREFF. The CDR3 DNA reads as TGTGCCAGCAGTCCCCTCCAAAGGAGGGAGTTCTTC.

This clonotype has just a few counts. The chain has TRBV5-1 and TRBJ2-5; TRBD1 matches at 7 bases. This CDR3 is 14 amino acids long. Germline-derived CDR1 and CDR2 are SGHRS and YFSETQ. With V trimmed by 4 bases and J by 3 bases, 6 bases remained unmatched. The CDR3 protein is CASSVGQDEETQYF. In DNA form, the CDR3 reads TGCGCCAGCAGCGTAGGACAGGACGAAGAGACCCAGTACTTC.

The sample holds a few counts of this clonotype. The V gene is TRBV20-1, the J gene TRBJ1-4; D is ambiguous. Germline V CDR1 and CDR2: DFQATT, SNEGSKA (reference sequence). CDR3 length: 14 amino acids. Trimming removed 0 bases at V and 4 bases at J, with 9 bases between. For the CDR3, the DNA is TGCAGTGCTAGAGATCTGCACGGTAATGAAAAACTGTTTTTT. Residues: CSARDLHGNEKLFF.

This clonotype was recorded a few times. The rearrangement joins TRBV9 to TRBJ2-3; TRBD2 matches 10 bases. The CDR3 is made up of 17 amino acids. Trimming took 7 bases from V and 0 from J; bases not matched to a gene: 11. Per the germline V gene, CDR1 is SGDLS and CDR2 is YYNGEE. The CDR3 is CASSRLAGVQSTDTQYF. The DNA for the CDR3 is TGTGCCAGCTCCAGGCTAGCGGGAGTCCAAAGCACAGATACGCAGTATTTT.

The chain couples TRBV7-7 to TRBJ2-2; TRBD2 matches 11 bases. Germline V gene data show CDR1 as SSHAT and CDR2 as FNYEAQ (reference sequence). J lost 6 bases, V lost 8 bases, and 5 bases had no gene match. The CDR3 extends over 14 amino acids. The CDR3 nucleotides are TGTGCCAGCGCTGGGACTAGCGGATCCGGGGAGCTGTTTTTT. Encoded protein: CASAGTSGSGELFF. The full variable domain, with the rest looked up from reference TRBV7-7 and TRBJ2-2, is GAGVSQSPRYKVTKRGQDVTLRCDPISSHATLYWYQQALGQGPEFLTYFNYEAQPDKSGLPSDRFSAERPEGSISTLTIQRTEQRDSAMYRCASAGTSGSGELFFGEGSRLTVL.

There are a few counts of this clonotype. CDR3: CASSLIQGTEGQETQYF. CDR3 coding DNA: TGCGCCAGCAGCCTAATACAGGGAACCGAAGGCCAAGAGACCCAGTACTTC. The chain carries TRBV4-1 and TRBJ2-5, with D tentatively TRBD1 (6 bases). V was clipped by 4 bases and J by 1 base, with 19 bases between them. The germline CDR1 and CDR2 sequences are MGHRA and YSYEKL. The CDR3 sequence is 17 residues long.

This chain joins TRBV3-1 and TRBJ2-1; 8 positions match TRBD2. V shed 1 base and J 2 bases; nucleotides not matched to a gene: 4. The CDR3 has 16 amino acids. Germline V gives CDR1 LGHDT, CDR2 YNNKEL (reference sequence). CDR3 bases: TGTGCCAGCAGCCAAGTACTAGCGGCCCCCTACAATGAGCAGTTCTTC. It specifies CASSQVLAAPYNEQFF.

V usage is TRBV5-1 and J usage is TRBJ2-2; D not certain. Germline loops: CDR1 SGHRS, CDR2 YFSETQ. The CDR3 is 15 residues long. Trimming shortened V by 0 bases and J by 2 bases, and 8 bases separated the two germline ends. CDR3 in DNA: TGCGCCAGCAGCTTGGACGGCCACAACACCGGGGAGCTGTTTTTT. Translated: CASSLDGHNTGELFF.

This clonotype was counted a few times. V is TRBV6-5 and J is TRBJ2-1; D tentatively reads TRBD1 or TRBD2 (5 bases each). V lost 2 bases and J 12 bases, leaving 11 bases between the germline ends. Germline CDR1 is MNHEY and CDR2 is SVGAGI. The CDR3 is made up of 12 amino acids. The CDR3 reads CASSYMGPSQFF. For the CDR3, the DNA is TGTGCCAGCAGTTACATGGGACCATCGCAGTTCTTC.

Remarks on this clonotype: The junction does not match germline at one end; this may be a read error. The rearrangement joins TRBV5-1 to TRBJ2-7; TRBD2 matches 7 bases. This CDR3 contains 13 residues. The germline CDR1 and CDR2 sequences are SGHRS and YFSETQ. Here the CDR3 reads CASSGDGSYEQYF. CDR3 sequence (DNA): TGTGCCAGCAGCGGGGACGGATCCTACGAGCAGTACTTC.

The table lists this clonotype with a few counts. This rearrangement joins TRBV29-1 to TRBJ2-5; D is perhaps TRBD2 (7 bases). Germline loops: CDR1 SQVTM, CDR2 ANQGSEA. The CDR3 has 12 residues. Trimming removed 4 bases at V and 9 bases at J, with 15 bases between. This chain's CDR3 is CSVGRRGRPQYF. The CDR3 coding sequence is TGCAGCGTTGGGAGGCGGGGGCGGCCCCAGTACTTC.

The V call is TRBV7-8, the J call TRBJ1-2; TRBD1 might be the D (5 bases). Germline loops: CDR1 SGHVS, CDR2 FQNEAQ. The CDR3 loop spans 15 amino acids. The V gene lost 1 base and the J gene lost 4 bases, with 13 bases spanning the gap. CDR3 residues: CASSLGRGPRYGYTF. CDR3 bases: TGTGCCAGCAGCTTAGGCCGGGGACCCCGCTATGGCTACACCTTC.

This clonotype has only a few counts. V gene TRBV20-1 combines with J gene TRBJ2-7; no clear D. Trimming cost V 0 bases and J 3 bases, with 12 bases left between them. CDR3 size: 14 residues. Germline values: CDR1 DFQATT, CDR2 SNEGSKA (reference sequence). The CDR3 coding sequence is TGCAGTGCTAGAGATTTGAGTCGAGACTACGAGCAGTACTTC. Protein sequence: CSARDLSRDYEQYF.

This clonotype was counted many times. The CDR3 here is CASRLGGSSYNEQFF. CDR3 nucleotide sequence: TGTGCCAGCAGATTGGGCGGGAGCTCCTACAATGAGCAGTTCTTC. The chain uses TRBV6-5 and TRBJ2-1, with TRBD2 matching 7 bases. With 6 bases clipped from V and 0 bases from J, the junction kept 5 bases outside the gene matches. The CDR3 length is 15 residues. Per the germline V gene, CDR1 is MNHEY and CDR2 is SVGAGI.

The table lists this clonotype with a few counts. This chain connects TRBV27 to TRBJ2-7, with D maybe TRBD1 (6 bases). Between the trimmed V and J ends, which lost 3 bases and 4 bases, there was a span of 13 bases. This CDR3 has 14 residues. Germline V gene sequence: CDR1 MNHEY, CDR2 SMNVEV (reference sequence). CDR3 in DNA: TGTGCCAGCAGTTTTCGGACAGTAGGTTACGAGCAGTACTTC. Encoded protein: CASSFRTVGYEQYF.

This clonotype was observed a few times. The chain combines TRBV20-1 with TRBJ2-7; TRBD2 matches at 10 bases. The germline V gene encodes CDR1 DFQATT and CDR2 SNEGSKA (reference sequence). V was clipped by 6 bases and J by 5 bases; unmatched bases: 4. This CDR3 contains 12 residues. The CDR3 DNA sequence: TGCAGTGCGAGGGGACTAGCGCACGAGCAGTACTTC. Protein: CSARGLAHEQYF.

The rearrangement links TRBV12-3 or TRBV12-4 to TRBJ2-1; the D is unclear. Trimming removed 0 bases at V and 6 bases at J, with 12 bases between. This CDR3 spans 15 amino acids. The CDR3 DNA reads as TGTGCCAGCAGTTTAGCGCGGCTAGTTGGCAATGAGCAGTTCTTC. Residues: CASSLARLVGNEQFF.

The chain is built from TRBV20-1 and TRBJ2-7; 10 positions match TRBD2. With the DNA end fitting TRBJ2-5 better, the J assignment may be wrong. Germline CDR1 DFQATT, CDR2 SNEGSKA (reference sequence). The CDR3 length is 20 residues. The CDR3 sequence: CSARDSRTSGPDGLGETQYF. CDR3 DNA sequence: TGCAGTGCTAGAGATTCCCGGACTAGCGGACCGGACGGGCTCGGAGAGACCCAGTACTTC.

The table lists this clonotype with a few counts. V gene TRBV15 combines with J gene TRBJ2-1; D call uncertain. The CDR3 contains 12 residues. CDR1 and CDR2 (germline): LNHNV, YYDKDF (reference sequence). Trimming shortened V by 2 bases and J by 4 bases, and 3 bases separated the two germline ends. CDR3 region: CATSRTYNEQFF. The DNA for the CDR3 is TGTGCCACCAGCAGAACTTACAATGAGCAGTTCTTC.

This chain joins TRBV4-3 and TRBJ1-2; D gene uncertain. The CDR3 runs to 12 residues. Trimming removed 5 bases from V and 2 bases from J, with 6 bases in between. The germline V gene encodes CDR1 LGHNA and CDR2 YSLEER. The CDR3 sequence: CASSAHNYGYTF. In DNA, the CDR3 is TGCGCCAGCAGCGCGCACAACTATGGCTACACCTTC.